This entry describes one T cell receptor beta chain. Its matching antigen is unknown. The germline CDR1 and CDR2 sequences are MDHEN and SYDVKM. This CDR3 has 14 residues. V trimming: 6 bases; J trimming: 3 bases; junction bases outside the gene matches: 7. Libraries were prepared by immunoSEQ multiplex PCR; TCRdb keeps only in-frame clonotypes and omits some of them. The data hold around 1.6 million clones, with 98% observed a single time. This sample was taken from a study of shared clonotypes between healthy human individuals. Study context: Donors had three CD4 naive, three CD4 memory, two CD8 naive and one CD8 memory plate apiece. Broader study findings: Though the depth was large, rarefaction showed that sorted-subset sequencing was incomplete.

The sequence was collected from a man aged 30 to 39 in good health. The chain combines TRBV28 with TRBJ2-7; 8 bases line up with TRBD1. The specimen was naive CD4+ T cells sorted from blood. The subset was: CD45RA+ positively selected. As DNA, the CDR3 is TGTGCCAGCAGGGAGAGCGGACAGGGCTACGAGCAGTACTTC. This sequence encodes CASRESGQGYEQYF.